The 17 T cell receptor beta chains below all came from one sample that was sequenced in a study of OX40 agonist ivuxolimab in advanced cancers. Assay used: immunoSEQ multiplex PCR; TCRdb lists only in-frame clones, some missing. The table shows under 45,000 clones, with approximately 75% occurring only once. The sample consisted of CD4+ or CD8+ T cells sorted from blood, taken in a trial of the OX40 agonist ivuxolimab. The origin of the receptors is an adult with an advanced solid tumor such as melanoma, head and neck, liver or kidney cancer.

This chain connects TRBV10-3 to TRBJ1-1; the D gene is possibly TRBD1 (6 bases). Per the germline V gene, CDR1 is ENHRY and CDR2 is SYGVKD. The CDR3 covers 13 residues. Trimming stripped 7 bases from V and 5 bases from J, with 14 bases between. The CDR3 bases are TGTGCCATCATGGGTCAGGGGAGAACTGAAGCTTTCTTT. Its translation: CAIMGQGRTEAFF.

The chain links TRBV9 to TRBJ2-2, with D uncertain. Trimming cost V 2 bases and J 0 bases, with 5 bases left between them. CDR3 length: 14 residues. Germline values: CDR1 SGDLS, CDR2 YYNGEE. This chain's CDR3 is CASSVAANTGELFF. The CDR3 DNA reads as TGTGCCAGCAGCGTTGCCGCGAACACCGGGGAGCTGTTTTTT.

The chain has TRBV30 and TRBJ1-2, with 9 bases that match TRBD1. J gave up 4 bases and V 2 bases, and 8 bases lay outside the gene matches. This CDR3 region has 15 residues. Looked up from germline, CDR1 is GTSNPN and CDR2 is SVGIG (reference sequence). CDR3 residues: CAWSMGQGMVYGYTF. The CDR3 DNA reads TGTGCCTGGAGTATGGGACAGGGAATGGTCTATGGCTACACCTTC.

As to this clone: A read error may produce the germline difference seen at one junction end. The genes are TRBV7-7 and TRBJ2-2; 7 bases agree with TRBD1. The CDR3 consists of 16 residues. Germline V gene sequence: CDR1 SSHAT, CDR2 FNYEAQ (reference sequence). DNA for the CDR3: TGTGCTAGCAGCGGCCAGACAGGGAGGAACACCGGGGAGCTGTTTTTT. Translating it yields CASSGQTGRNTGELFF.

This clone was found once. The V gene is TRBV18, the J gene TRBJ2-2; D possibly corresponds to TRBD2 (5 bases). This CDR3 comprises 14 residues. Germline lookup yields CDR1 KGHSH and CDR2 LQKENI. Trimming took 1 base from V and 5 from J, leaving 8 bases between them. The CDR3 loop reads CASSPQRGTGELFF. Written as DNA, the CDR3 is TGTGCCAGCTCACCACAGAGAGGGACCGGGGAGCTGTTTTTT.

The V gene is TRBV30, the J gene TRBJ1-5; 9 nucleotides match TRBD1. Germline CDR1 is GTSNPN and CDR2 is SVGIG (reference sequence). V was pared by 1 base and J by 3 bases, with 4 bases of the junction left unmatched. This CDR3 is built from 15 residues. The CDR3 nucleotides read TGTGCCTGGAGTGGGAGGACAGGGGACAATCAGCCCCAGCATTTT. Protein product: CAWSGRTGDNQPQHF.

The rearrangement links TRBV18 to TRBJ2-7; no definite D call. The CDR3 contains 14 residues. The germline V gene encodes CDR1 KGHSH and CDR2 LQKENI. V lost 0 bases to trimming and J lost 2 bases, with 8 bases between them. The CDR3 reads CASSPPNRPYEQYV. As DNA, the CDR3 is TGTGCCAGCTCACCACCTAACCGACCCTACGAGCAGTACGTC.

The gene calls are TRBV7-3 and TRBJ2-3; D is possibly TRBD1 or TRBD2 (6 bases each). This CDR3 is 15 amino acids long. Germline CDR1 SGHTA, CDR2 FQGTGA. V shed 1 base and J shed 0 bases, with 8 bases lying between them. CDR3 bases: TGTGCCAGCAGCTTAAGGGGGGCTAGCACAGATACGCAGTATTTT. It specifies CASSLRGASTDTQYF. The entire variable domain, with the rest obtained from reference TRBV7-3 and TRBJ2-3, is as follows: GAGVSQTPSNKVTEKGKYVELRCDPISGHTALYWYRQSLGQGPEFLIYFQGTGAADDSGLPNDRFFAVRPEGSVSTLKIQRTERGDSAVYLCASSLRGASTDTQYFGPGTRLTVL.

V usage is TRBV7-7 and J usage is TRBJ2-5, with no clear D. The germline CDR1 and CDR2 sequences are SSHAT and FNYEAQ (reference sequence). V was cut by 5 bases and J by 5 bases, with 15 bases left in between. CDR3 length equals 14 residues. The CDR3 loop reads CASSPGGAPETQYF. DNA of the CDR3: TGTGCCAGCAGCCCCGGCGGAGCTCCGGAGACCCAGTACTTC.

This clone appeared a few times. This chain uses TRBV5-1 with TRBJ1-1; D is ambiguous. V dropped 6 bases and J dropped 0 bases, with 9 bases sitting between them. The CDR3 is made up of 13 amino acids. Germline-derived CDR1 and CDR2 are SGHRS and YFSETQ. The CDR3 loop is CASKNRMNTEAFF. Here the CDR3 DNA reads TGCGCCAGCAAAAACAGAATGAACACTGAAGCTTTCTTT.

The chain employs TRBV4-1 and TRBJ1-4; TRBD1 might be the D (6 bases). The germline V and J ends were trimmed by 1 base and 7 bases, with 13 bases remaining between them. CDR1 is MGHRA, CDR2 YSYEKL, per germline. The CDR3 spans 15 residues. CDR3 region: CASSQVGGRGEKLFF. DNA of the CDR3: TGCGCCAGCAGCCAAGTAGGGGGGAGGGGTGAAAAACTGTTTTTT.

J is TRBJ1-1 and V is TRBV19; tentative D call: TRBD1 (5 bases). Per germline, CDR1 LNHDA and CDR2 SQIVND (reference sequence). This CDR3 is 16 amino acids long. V lost 5 bases and J 0 bases, leaving 16 bases between the germline ends. The CDR3 spells CASSSRPGHMNTEAFF. CDR3 nucleotide sequence: TGTGCCAGTAGTTCTCGGCCAGGGCATATGAACACTGAAGCTTTCTTT. The full variable domain, its missing parts supplied by reference TRBV19 and TRBJ1-1, is DGGITQSPKYLFRKEGQNVTLSCEQNLNHDAMYWYRQDPGQGLRLIYYSQIVNDFQKGDIAEGYSVSREKKESFPLTVTSAQKNPTAFYLCASSSRPGHMNTEAFFGQGTRLTVV.

In this sample, this clone turned up a few times. The chain joins TRBV7-2 to TRBJ1-2; D ambiguous. The CDR3 sequence is 15 residues long. Germline CDR1 and CDR2: SGHTA and FQGNSA. Trimming stripped 5 bases from V and 5 bases from J, with 18 bases between. The DNA of the CDR3 is TGTGCCAGCAGCGGTGGGTTTGGTGGACGTTATGGCTACACCTTC. This translates into CASSGGFGGRYGYTF.

V and J are TRBV29-1 and TRBJ2-3; tentative D call: TRBD2 (6 bases). V lost 3 bases and J 2 bases, leaving 24 bases between the germline ends. Germline V gene lookup returns CDR1 SQVTM and CDR2 ANQGSEA. CDR3 size: 18 residues. Here the CDR3 DNA reads TGCAGCGTTGAGGTCGGAGGGCGATCTATGACCCTCACAGATACGCAGTATTTT. Translated: CSVEVGGRSMTLTDTQYF.

V usage is TRBV19 and J usage is TRBJ2-7; 8 bases line up with TRBD1. CDR1 LNHDA and CDR2 SQIVND come from the germline V gene (reference sequence). Losses at the gene ends were 6 bases for V and 2 bases for J; bases not matched to a gene: 6. This CDR3 spans 14 amino acids. In DNA form, the CDR3 reads TGTGCCAGTAGGTCACAGGGGGGAACCTACGAGCAGTACTTC. It yields the protein CASRSQGGTYEQYF.

The V call is TRBV19, the J call TRBJ1-4; D perhaps matches TRBD1 (5 bases). The germline V and J ends were trimmed by 10 bases and 7 bases, with 22 bases remaining between them. The CDR3 contains 15 residues. The germline V gene encodes CDR1 LNHDA and CDR2 SQIVND (reference sequence). CDR3 region: CATSDGAGLSEKLFF. The CDR3 DNA reads TGTGCCACCTCGGACGGGGCAGGTTTGAGTGAAAAACTGTTTTTT. Combining the CDR3 with reference TRBV19 and TRBJ1-4 gives the whole variable domain DGGITQSPKYLFRKEGQNVTLSCEQNLNHDAMYWYRQDPGQGLRLIYYSQIVNDFQKGDIAEGYSVSREKKESFPLTVTSAQKNPTAFYLCATSDGAGLSEKLFFGSGTQLSVL.

This chain joins TRBV7-2 and TRBJ1-2, with D possibly being TRBD1 (5 bases). Trimming cost V 3 bases and J 8 bases, with 16 bases left between them. This CDR3 has 14 amino acids. Germline CDR1 reads SGHTA; CDR2 reads FQGNSA. CDR3 sequence: CASSFSQGSGGYTF. The CDR3 DNA reads TGTGCCAGCAGCTTTAGTCAGGGCTCGGGGGGCTACACCTTC.